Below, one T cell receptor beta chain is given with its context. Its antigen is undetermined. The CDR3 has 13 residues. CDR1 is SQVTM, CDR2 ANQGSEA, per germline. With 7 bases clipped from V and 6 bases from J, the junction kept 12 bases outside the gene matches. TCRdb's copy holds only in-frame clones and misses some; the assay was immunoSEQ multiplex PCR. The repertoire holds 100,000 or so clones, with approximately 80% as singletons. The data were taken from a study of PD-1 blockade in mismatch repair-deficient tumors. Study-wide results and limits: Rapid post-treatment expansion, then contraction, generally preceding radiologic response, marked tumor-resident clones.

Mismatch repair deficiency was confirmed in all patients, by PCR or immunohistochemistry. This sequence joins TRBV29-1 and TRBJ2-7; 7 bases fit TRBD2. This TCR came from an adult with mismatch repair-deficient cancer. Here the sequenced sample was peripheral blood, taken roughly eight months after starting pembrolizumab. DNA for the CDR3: TGCAGCGCCCTCGGGACTATTCTTTCCGAGCAGTACTTC. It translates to CSALGTILSEQYF.